This T cell receptor beta chain came from a study of blood T cells in healthy people across ages. Study-wide context: Capture via template switching afforded approximately one barcoded beta molecule per two T cells. Study-wide results and caveats: Relative to aged donors, long-lived donors carried more naive CD4+ cells and displayed higher diversity.

This clonotype was picked up a small number of times. The antigen is unknown. Primers used in a second PCR of roughly 6 to 11 cycles were a sample-barcoded 5' primer and a J-beta primer mix. TCRdb fed the 5' RACE reads into MiXCR, producing one record per CDR3 protein. This sample yields approximately 780,000 distinct CDR3 sequences, of which roughly 24% are seen a single time; around 2.9% belongs to the top ten. Trimming cost V 0 bases and J 4 bases, with 10 bases left between them. The CDR3 runs to 14 residues. Germline V gene sequence: CDR1 SNHLY, CDR2 FYNNEI. The same sample was also used in a study of T cells of mothers and their children. As that report states: Samples were provided by three healthy Caucasian mothers and their six children.

This chain joins TRBV2 and TRBJ2-7, with TRBD2 as a possible D gene (6 bases). What was sequenced was blood. The sequence was obtained from a boy under 18 in good health. CDR3 region: CASSEAGDSYEQYF. The CDR3 coding sequence is TGTGCCAGCAGTGAAGCAGGGGACTCTTACGAGCAGTACTTC.